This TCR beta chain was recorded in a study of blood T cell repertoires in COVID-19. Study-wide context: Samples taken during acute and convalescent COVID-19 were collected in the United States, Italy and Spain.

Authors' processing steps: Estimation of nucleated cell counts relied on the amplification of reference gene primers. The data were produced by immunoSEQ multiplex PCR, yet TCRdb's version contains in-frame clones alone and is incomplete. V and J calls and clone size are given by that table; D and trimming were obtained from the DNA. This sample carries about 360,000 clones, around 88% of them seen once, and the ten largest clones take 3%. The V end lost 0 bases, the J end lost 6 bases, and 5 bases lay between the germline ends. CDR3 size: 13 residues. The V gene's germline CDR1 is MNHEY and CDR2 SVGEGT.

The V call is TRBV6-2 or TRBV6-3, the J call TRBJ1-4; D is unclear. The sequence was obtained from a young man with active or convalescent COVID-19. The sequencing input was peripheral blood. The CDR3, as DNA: TGTGCCAGCAGTTACTCCAGTTATGAAAAACTGTTTTTT. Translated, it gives CASSYSSYEKLFF.